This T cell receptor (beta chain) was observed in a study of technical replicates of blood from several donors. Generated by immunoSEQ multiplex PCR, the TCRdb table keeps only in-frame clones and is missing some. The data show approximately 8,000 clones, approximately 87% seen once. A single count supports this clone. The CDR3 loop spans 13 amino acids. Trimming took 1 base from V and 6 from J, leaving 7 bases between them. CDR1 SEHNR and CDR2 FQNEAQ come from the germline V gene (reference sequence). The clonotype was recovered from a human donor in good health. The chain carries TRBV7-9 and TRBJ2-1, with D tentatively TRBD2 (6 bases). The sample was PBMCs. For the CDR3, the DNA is TGTGCCAGCAGCTTAGTCGGGAGCAATGAGCAGTTCTTC. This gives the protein CASSLVGSNEQFF. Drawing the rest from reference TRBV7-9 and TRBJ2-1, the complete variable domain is DTGVSQNPRHKITKRGQNVTFRCDPISEHNRLYWYRQTLGQGPEFLTYFQNEAQLEKSRLLSDRFSAERPKGSFSTLEIQRTEQGDSAMYLCASSLVGSNEQFFGPGTRLTVL.